This T cell receptor (beta chain) was retrieved from a study of shared clonotypes between healthy human individuals. The repertoire was sequenced with immunoSEQ multiplex PCR; TCRdb's copy has only in-frame clones and lacks some. The table has 1.6 million or so clones, approximately 98.5% seen once. Germline CDR1 and CDR2: SGHTS and YDEGEE. Deletions cut 0 bases from V and 0 bases from J, with 10 bases between. This CDR3 has 15 residues. This clone has just one count. Sequencing used naive CD4+ T cells sorted from blood. The subset here: CD45RA+ positively selected. This clonotype was obtained from a man in his thirties or forties in good health. The rearrangement joins TRBV5-8 to TRBJ2-7; a possible D gene is TRBD2 (6 bases). The CDR3, as DNA: TGTGCCAGCAGCTTGGTAGCGGACCTCTCCTACGAGCAGTACTTC. Translation gives CASSLVADLSYEQYF.